The entry below describes one T cell receptor beta chain. This same CDR3 is encoded by further DNA sequences in the sample. The ends lost 3 bases at V and 1 base at J; junction bases unmatched: 0. The germline V gene encodes CDR1 SGHRS and CDR2 YFSETQ. The length of the CDR3 is 13 residues. Those who donated were healthy HIV-negative adults, with no recent acute infections or vaccinations reported. All participating donors were Caucasian adults from Nashville, Tennessee. Into CD45RA+ naive and CD45RA-negative memory subsets, the CD4+ cells were split. The authors split each subset's genomic DNA evenly across several immunoSEQ plates. The table came from immunoSEQ multiplex PCR; TCRdb's copy has only in-frame clones and leaves some out. The sample lists approximately 1.4 million clones; nearly 99% were seen once. This specimen comes from a study of shared clonotypes between healthy human individuals.

Sequenced sample: naive CD4+ T cells sorted from blood. Noted subset: CD45RA+ positively selected. This chain joins TRBV5-1 and TRBJ2-7; TRBD2 matches 8 bases. The clonotype comes from a man younger than 45 in good health. This chain's CDR3 is CASSSGGSYEQYF. In DNA form, the CDR3 reads TGCGCCAGCAGCTCGGGGGGGTCCTACGAGCAGTACTTC.